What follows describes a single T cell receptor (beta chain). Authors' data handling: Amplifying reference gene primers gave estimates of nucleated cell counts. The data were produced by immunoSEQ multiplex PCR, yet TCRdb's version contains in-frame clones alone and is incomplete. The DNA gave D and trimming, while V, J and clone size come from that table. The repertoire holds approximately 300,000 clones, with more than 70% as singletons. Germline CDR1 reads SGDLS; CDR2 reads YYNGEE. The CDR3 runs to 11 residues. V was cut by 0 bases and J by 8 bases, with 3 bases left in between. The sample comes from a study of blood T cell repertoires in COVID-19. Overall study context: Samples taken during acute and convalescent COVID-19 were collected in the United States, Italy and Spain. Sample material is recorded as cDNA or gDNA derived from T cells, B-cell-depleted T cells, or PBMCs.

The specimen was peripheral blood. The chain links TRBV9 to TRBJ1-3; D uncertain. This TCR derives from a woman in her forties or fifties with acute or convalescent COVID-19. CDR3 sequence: CASSVADTIYF. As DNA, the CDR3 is TGTGCCAGCAGCGTAGCAGACACCATATATTTT.